This T cell receptor beta chain was identified during a study of blood T cell repertoires in COVID-19. Study-wide background: Sample material is recorded as cDNA or gDNA derived from T cells, B-cell-depleted T cells, or PBMCs.

The study drew participants aged 18 to 89 years from approximately 25 US areas. A PCR-confirmed or clinician-diagnosed COVID-19 case had contacted exposed participants within 2 weeks of entry. Germline V lookup: CDR1 ENHRY, CDR2 SYGVKD. The CDR3 totals 14 residues. This clone was recorded only once. Relative to the germline gene, one junction end is altered; a read error may explain this. In the original analysis: Scientists estimated how many nucleated cells there were by amplifying reference gene primers. Sequencing used immunoSEQ multiplex PCR; TCRdb keeps in-frame clones, though not all of them. The V and J calls and clone size are taken from that table; D and trimming were inferred from the DNA. The sample has 150,000 or so clones, approximately 86% seen once.

The J gene is TRBJ2-1, the V gene TRBV10-3, with 8 bases identical to TRBD2. The sequence was obtained from a woman in her 40s who had been exposed to COVID-19. The specimen sequenced was PBMCs or T cells enriched from blood (not recorded which). The CDR3 loop reads CDIPSGRAGNEQFF. CDR3 in DNA: TGTGACATCCCTTCCGGGAGGGCGGGGAATGAGCAGTTCTTC.